A selection of T cell receptor beta chains follows, all from one sample in a study of blood T cell repertoires in COVID-19. Profiled with immunoSEQ multiplex PCR; TCRdb holds only in-frame clones, not every one. Among 200,000 to 300,000 clones listed, 88% were seen once. The sample comprised peripheral blood. These receptors originate from a man in his fifties or sixties who had recovered from COVID-19. Both conserved end residues are part of each CDR3. The order of the fields is D gene, J gene, V gene, clone size, CDR3 DNA, CDR3 protein. A D gene is named only where the DNA matches it firmly. Only part of the rows carry a size: once, few, many, or a class if the clone is expanded.

NA,TRBJ2-1,TRBV4-2,NA,TGTGCCAGCAGCCCCGCCCCCTTTGGCGGGGAAGACAATGAGCAGTTCTTC,CASSPAPFGGEDNEQFF
TRBD1,TRBJ1-5,TRBV6-6,NA,TGTGCCAGCAGGTATACGACAGGGGCCAATCAGCCCCAGCATTTT,CASRYTTGANQPQHF
NA,TRBJ2-3,TRBV23-1,NA,TGCGCCAGCAGTCATGAATGGGGAGCCCTCACAGATACGCAGTATTTT,CASSHEWGALTDTQYF
TRBD1,TRBJ2-7,TRBV2,NA,TGTGCCAGCAAATACGACAGGGTAACCTACGAGCAGTACTTC,CASKYDRVTYEQYF
NA,TRBJ1-5,TRBV3-1/TRBV3-2,many,TGTGCCACGGGGGGGGGCCGAAGCAATCAGCCCCAGCATTTT,CATGGGRSNQPQHF
TRBD1,TRBJ2-1,TRBV6-2/TRBV6-3,NA,TGTGCCAGCAGTTACTTGACAGGGTTCTACAATGAGCAGTTCTTC,CASSYLTGFYNEQFF
NA,TRBJ1-1,TRBV11-3,NA,TGTGCCAGCAGCTTAGACAAGAACACTGAAGCTTTCTTT,CASSLDKNTEAFF
TRBD1,TRBJ1-1,TRBV3-1/TRBV3-2,NA,TGTGCCAGCAGCCGCTGGACAGGGGGGGCGAACACTGAAGCTTTCTTT,CASSRWTGGANTEAFF
TRBD2,TRBJ2-5,TRBV19,once,TGTGCCAGTAGTTCGATAGCGGGGGGGCGTGAGACCCAGTACTTC,CASSSIAGGRETQYF
NA,TRBJ2-1,TRBV10-1,NA,TGCGCCAGCAGTGAGTCGAGCGGCGTCGGGAGCTCCTACAATGAGCAGTTCTTC,CASSESSGVGSSYNEQFF
TRBD1,TRBJ2-6,TRBV11-2,once,TGTGCCAGCAGCCCCCGACAGGGAATCAACTCTGGGGCCAACGTCCTGACTTTC,CASSPRQGINSGANVLTF
TRBD2,TRBJ2-3,TRBV6-4,NA,TGTGCCACAAGAGCGGGGGGCACAGATACGCAGTATTTT,CATRAGGTDTQYF
NA,TRBJ1-5,TRBV6-5,NA,TGTGCCACCACTGACTCATATAGCAATCAGCCCCAGCATTTT,CATTDSYSNQPQHF
TRBD1,TRBJ2-1,TRBV24-1,NA,TGTGCCACCAGTGATTTTGGAGACAGGGACAACAATGAGCAGTTCTTC,CATSDFGDRDNNEQFF
TRBD2,TRBJ2-1,TRBV7-8,NA,TGTGCCAGCAGCTTCGGGTACAACCAGGGACTAGCGGGGGGCGAAAATGAGCAGTTCTTC,CASSFGYNQGLAGGENEQFF
NA,TRBJ1-2,TRBV30,NA,TGTGCCTGGAGTGAGGCCAGGGCTCGAGGCTACACCTTC,CAWSEARARGYTF
NA,TRBJ2-1,TRBV4-2,NA,TGTGCCAGCAGCCAAGATCTGGGGACACGGTACAATGAGCAGTTCTTC,CASSQDLGTRYNEQFF
NA,TRBJ2-7,TRBV14,NA,TGTGCCAGCAGCCAAGGAACAGGTTTCTCCTACGAGCAGTACTTC,CASSQGTGFSYEQYF
NA,TRBJ1-3,TRBV9,few,TGTGCCAGCAGCGCTGGGCGGACACCTCTCGGGAACACCATATATTTT,CASSAGRTPLGNTIYF
TRBD2,TRBJ2-7,TRBV28,once,TGTGCCAGCAGCGAGACTAGCCAGCCCTACGAGCAGTACTTC,CASSETSQPYEQYF
TRBD1,TRBJ1-2,TRBV9,NA,TGTGCCAGCAGCGTAGCTCTGACAGGGCCCGGGGTCTACACCTTC,CASSVALTGPGVYTF
TRBD1,TRBJ2-7,TRBV7-2,NA,TGTGCCAGCAGCCCAGGGGGCGGGGACGAGCAGTACTTC,CASSPGGGDEQYF
TRBD2,TRBJ2-7,TRBV7-8,NA,TGTGCCAGCAGCAGAGAGGTGACGGCGGGGGACTACATGTCGGTGCAGTACTTC,CASSREVTAGDYMSVQYF
TRBD1,TRBJ1-5,TRBV13,NA,TGTGCCAGCAGCCAGGGGGCAGGGTCCCGTCGGCCCCAGCATTTT,CASSQGAGSRRPQHF
NA,TRBJ2-7,TRBV3-1/TRBV3-2,NA,TGTGCCAGCAGCCAAGACTCCGAGCAGTACTTC,CASSQDSEQYF
NA,TRBJ2-7,TRBV12-3/TRBV12-4,NA,TGTGCCAGCAGTCAGCAGGGGTACGAGCAGTACTTC,CASSQQGYEQYF
NA,TRBJ1-5,TRBV19,NA,TGTGCCAGTAGTATATATTCTGGGGCGAGTCAGCCCCAGCATTTT,CASSIYSGASQPQHF
TRBD1,TRBJ1-5,TRBV2,NA,TGTGCCAGCAGTGAGGGGGTGACAGGGCAACAGCCCCAGCATTTT,CASSEGVTGQQPQHF
NA,TRBJ2-1,TRBV6-4,NA,TGTGCCAGCAGTGACTCTTCTCTAGCCAACTCCTACAATGAGCAGTTCTTC,CASSDSSLANSYNEQFF
NA,TRBJ1-4,TRBV14,NA,TGTGCCAGCAGGGTGGGCGAAAAACTGTTTTTT,CASRVGEKLFF
NA,TRBJ1-4,TRBV18,NA,TGTGCCAGCTCACTTTCTATAGGGGTGGCTGAAAAACTGTTTTTT,CASSLSIGVAEKLFF
NA,TRBJ2-1,TRBV7-9,once,TGTGCCATACTTGGAGCAGGCCTAAGGGGGGAGCAGTTCTTC,CAILGAGLRGEQFF
NA,TRBJ2-7,TRBV7-6,NA,TGTGCCAGCAGCTTAGACTATTCCTACGAGCAGTACTTC,CASSLDYSYEQYF
NA,TRBJ2-3,TRBV7-6,NA,TGTGCCAGCAGCCCCCTGGGGCGGGGCCAAACAGATACGCAGTATTTT,CASSPLGRGQTDTQYF
TRBD1,TRBJ2-1,TRBV5-1,NA,TGCGCCAGCAGCTCGAAGACAGGGGGTGACAATGAGCAGTTCTTC,CASSSKTGGDNEQFF
TRBD1,TRBJ1-1,TRBV9,NA,TGTGCCAGCAGCGTAATAGGACAGGGAAAAGCTTTCTTT,CASSVIGQGKAFF
NA,TRBJ2-5,TRBV11-2,few,TGTGCCAGCAGCCCCCGAGGCGGATACCAAGAGACCCAGTACTTC,CASSPRGGYQETQYF
NA,TRBJ1-2,TRBV15,NA,TGTGCCACCAGCAGACCTTCGCAGGGGAACTATGGCTACACCTTC,CATSRPSQGNYGYTF
NA,TRBJ1-5,TRBV7-9,NA,TGTGCCGGCCAGTCAGGAGGAGGGGGCAATCAGCCCCAGCATTTT,CAGQSGGGGNQPQHF
TRBD1,TRBJ2-7,TRBV24-1,NA,TGTGCCACCGACCAAGTTGCCTCTTTTGTGGGACAGGGGGCTTCTGGGAGATACGAGCAGTACTTC,CATDQVASFVGQGASGRYEQYF